This T cell receptor beta chain was identified in a study of CD8+ T cells in alopecia areata. The authors extracted RNA and reverse transcribed it into cDNA as the sequencing template. Assay used: immunoSEQ multiplex PCR; TCRdb lists only in-frame clones, some missing. The sample yields roughly 140,000 clones, 40% to 55% seen once. This CDR3 comprises 15 residues. The V gene end was trimmed by 3 bases and the J gene end by 0 bases; junction bases not matched to a gene: 3. The germline gives CDR1 MGHRA, CDR2 YSYEKL. The source was CD4+ T cells sorted from blood, collected at week 0. The rearrangement uses TRBV4-1 and TRBJ2-7; 9 bases line up with TRBD1. The TCR was taken from a human donor with alopecia areata. The CDR3 DNA follows: TGCGCCAGCAGCCAGGGGACAGGGTTCTCCTACGAGCAGTACTTC. Translating it yields CASSQGTGFSYEQYF.